This T cell receptor (beta chain) derives from a study of blood T cell repertoires in COVID-19. Overall study context: Sites across the United States, Italy and Spain contributed samples from acute and convalescent COVID-19. Sample material is recorded as cDNA or gDNA derived from T cells, B-cell-depleted T cells, or PBMCs.

Trimming removed 5 bases at V and 3 bases at J, with 2 bases between. Per germline, CDR1 LNHDA and CDR2 SQIVND (reference sequence). The CDR3 loop spans 11 amino acids. Per the original methods: It was from reference gene primer amplification that nucleated cell counts were estimated. Some clones are missing from TCRdb's copy, which holds only in-frame ones; the method was immunoSEQ multiplex PCR. V and J calls and clone size are those listed in that table; D and trimming were worked out from the DNA. Found here are about 190,000 clones, 75% to 90% of them singletons; the top ten hold roughly 6.7%. The chain recombines TRBV19 with TRBJ1-5; the D is unclear. The TCR originated in a man aged 60 to 75 with acute or convalescent COVID-19. Sequencing was done on a sample of peripheral blood. The CDR3 is CASSLNQPQHF. As DNA, the CDR3 is TGTGCCAGTAGTCTCAATCAGCCCCAGCATTTT.